This T cell receptor beta chain was sequenced during a study of Ad26.COV2.S vaccination and SARS-CoV-2 variants. This CDR3 has 12 amino acids. Trimming removed 2 bases from V and 7 bases from J, with 8 bases in between. The germline CDR1 and CDR2 sequences are MNHEY and SVGEGT. Documented treatment: about 20 received Ad26.COV2.S at low or high dose, single or two shots; about five received placebo; per-sample allocation not given. Samples were taken on day 63 after the first vaccine or placebo injection. Some clones are missing from TCRdb's copy, which holds only in-frame ones; the method was immunoSEQ multiplex PCR. Of roughly 700,000 clones detected, more than 70% appear once; the ten largest clones hold approximately 1.5%.

This sequence was found in a person aged 18-60 years who received the Ad26.COV2.S COVID-19 vaccine or a placebo. V and J are TRBV6-2 or TRBV6-3 and TRBJ1-2, with D hard to call. The material was peripheral blood, obtained in a trial of Ad26.COV2.S vaccine versus placebo. DNA of the CDR3: TGTGCCAGCAGTTACGGCGTTTCTGGCTACACCTTC. Encoded protein: CASSYGVSGYTF.